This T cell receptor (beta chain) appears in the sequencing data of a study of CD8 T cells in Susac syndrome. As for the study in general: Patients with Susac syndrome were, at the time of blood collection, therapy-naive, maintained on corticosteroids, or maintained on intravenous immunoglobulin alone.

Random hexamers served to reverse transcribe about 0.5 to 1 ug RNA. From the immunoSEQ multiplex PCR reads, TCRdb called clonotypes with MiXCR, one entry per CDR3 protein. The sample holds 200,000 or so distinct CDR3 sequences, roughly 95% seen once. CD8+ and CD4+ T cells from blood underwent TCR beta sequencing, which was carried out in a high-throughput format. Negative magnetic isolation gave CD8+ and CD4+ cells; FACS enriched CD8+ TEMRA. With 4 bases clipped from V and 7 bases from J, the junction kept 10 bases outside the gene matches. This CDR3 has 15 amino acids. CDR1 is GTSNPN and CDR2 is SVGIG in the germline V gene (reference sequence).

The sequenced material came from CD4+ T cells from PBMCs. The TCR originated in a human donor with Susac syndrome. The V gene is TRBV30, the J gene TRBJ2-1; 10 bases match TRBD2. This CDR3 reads CAWMLAGAVPNEQFF. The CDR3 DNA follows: TGTGCCTGGATGCTAGCGGGGGCGGTCCCTAATGAGCAGTTCTTC.